These T cell receptor beta chains were read from a single sample in a study of cytomegalovirus exposure and HLA in healthy donors. Repertoires were generated with immunoSEQ multiplex PCR, while TCRdb's copy carries only in-frame clones and drops some. The table shows over 130,000 clones, with almost 85% occurring only once. Sequences were obtained from PBMCs. The receptors here all came from a man aged 25 to 40 in good health and CMV-seropositive. Both conserved end residues are part of each CDR3. The D gene is left open where the match is weak. Size values are once, few and many counts, or a class for expanded clones, and some rows have none.

D gene | J gene | CDR3 length | clone size | V gene | CDR3 protein | CDR3 DNA
TRBD2 | TRBJ2-1 | 15 | once | TRBV27 | CASRLGTSDYNEQFF | TGTGCCAGCAGACTGGGAACTAGCGACTACAATGAGCAGTTCTTC
. | TRBJ2-7 | 13 | . | TRBV14 | CASSDPGSYEQYF | TGTGCCAGCAGCGATCCGGGTTCCTACGAGCAGTACTTC
. | TRBJ1-2 | 12 | . | TRBV28 | CASRGVNYGYTF | TGTGCCTCAAGGGGCGTTAACTATGGCTACACCTTC
TRBD2 | TRBJ2-1 | 19 | . | TRBV23-1 | CASSQRTVLAGVYYNEQFF | TGCGCCAGCAGTCAAAGGACAGTACTAGCGGGAGTATATTACAATGAGCAGTTCTTC
TRBD2 | TRBJ2-3 | 14 | . | TRBV12-5 | CASGLGLAGDTQYF | TGTGCTAGTGGTTTGGGACTAGCGGGAGATACGCAGTATTTT
. | TRBJ1-2 | 13 | . | TRBV6-1 | CASSEVGEGGYTF | TGTGCCAGCAGTGAAGTCGGGGAGGGTGGCTACACCTTC
TRBD2 | TRBJ2-7 | 19 | . | TRBV7-9 | CASSLPTSGKLGGSYEQYF | TGTGCCAGCAGCTTGCCCACTAGCGGGAAACTTGGGGGCTCCTACGAGCAGTACTTC
. | TRBJ2-5 | 14 | . | TRBV7-8 | CASSLRAGQETQYF | TGTGCCAGCAGCTTAAGGGCGGGCCAAGAGACCCAGTACTTC
. | TRBJ1-3 | 13 | . | TRBV28 | CASSSEAGNTIYF | TGTGCCAGCAGTTCCGAGGCTGGAAACACCATATATTTT
. | TRBJ2-1 | 16 | . | TRBV6-5 | CASSYSSTSYGYEQFF | TGTGCCAGCAGTTACTCGAGTACTAGTTATGGATATGAGCAGTTCTTC
. | TRBJ1-2 | 14 | . | TRBV14 | CASSQARRGYGYTF | TGTGCCAGCAGCCAAGCCAGGAGGGGATATGGCTACACCTTC
TRBD2 | TRBJ2-2 | 15 | . | TRBV7-2 | CASTPPRTSGVELFF | TGTGCCAGCACCCCACCCCGGACTAGCGGAGTGGAGCTGTTTTTT
TRBD1 | TRBJ2-1 | 14 | . | TRBV2 | CASRGGTGYNEQFF | TGTGCCAGCAGGGGTGGGACAGGATACAATGAGCAGTTCTTC
. | TRBJ2-1 | 14 | . | TRBV5-6 | CASSLGTDYNEQFF | TGTGCCAGCAGCTTGGGGACAGACTACAATGAGCAGTTCTTC
. | TRBJ1-1 | 16 | . | TRBV14 | CASSPMWGSPDTEAFF | TGTGCCAGCAGCCCCATGTGGGGCAGTCCCGACACTGAAGCTTTCTTT
TRBD2 | TRBJ2-5 | 16 | . | TRBV7-2 | CASSWGTSGNQETQYF | TGTGCCAGCAGCTGGGGGACTAGCGGGAACCAAGAGACCCAGTACTTC
. | TRBJ2-7 | 14 | . | TRBV5-1 | CASSRGRFDDEQYF | TGCGCCAGCAGCAGGGGGAGATTTGACGACGAGCAGTACTTC
TRBD1 | TRBJ2-6 | 21 | . | TRBV7-3 | CASSLTGPASGGHSGANVLTF | TGTGCCAGCAGCTTAACAGGCCCAGCGTCAGGGGGACACTCTGGGGCCAACGTCCTGACTTTC
. | TRBJ1-1 | 14 | few | TRBV7-2 | CASSPRHQVTEAFF | TGTGCCAGCAGCCCTCGGCACCAGGTCACTGAAGCTTTCTTT
. | TRBJ1-3 | 15 | . | TRBV28 | CASKGRGPVGNTIYF | TGTGCCAGCAAAGGTAGAGGGCCCGTCGGAAACACCATATATTTT
. | TRBJ2-2 | 13 | . | TRBV4-1 | CASSHPSRGELFF | TGCGCCAGCAGCCACCCCAGTCGCGGGGAGCTGTTTTTT
. | TRBJ2-4 | 12 | few | TRBV5-1 | CASSLDLNIQYF | TGCGCCAGCAGCTTGGACTTAAACATTCAGTACTTC
. | TRBJ1-1 | 18 | . | TRBV6-1 | CASSEASVKPVVNTEAFF | TGTGCCAGCAGTGAAGCCTCCGTTAAGCCTGTGGTGAACACTGAAGCTTTCTTT
TRBD1 | TRBJ1-6 | 15 | . | TRBV18 | CASSPTGQGGSPLHF | TGTGCCAGCTCACCGACGGGACAGGGAGGATCACCCCTCCACTTT
. | TRBJ1-1 | 14 | . | TRBV29-1 | CSVPPQQGNTEAFF | TGCAGCGTTCCACCCCAGCAGGGGAACACTGAAGCTTTCTTT
TRBD1 | TRBJ1-2 | 15 | . | TRBV4-2 | CASSQDPGQGYGYTF | TGTGCCAGCAGCCAAGACCCTGGACAGGGGTATGGCTACACCTTC
. | TRBJ2-5 | 14 | . | TRBV29-1 | CSVYDDTQLRTQYF | TGCAGCGTCTATGACGACACTCAATTACGGACCCAGTACTTC
TRBD1 | TRBJ2-5 | 13 | . | TRBV13 | CASSPGGRETQYF | TGTGCCAGCAGCCCAGGGGGCAGGGAGACCCAGTACTTC